The 24 T cell receptor beta chains listed next were all sequenced from one sample in a study of cytomegalovirus exposure and HLA in healthy donors (dated by TCRdb to about 2017). The library relied on the immunoSEQ multiplex PCR assay. A mixture of 60 forward primers for TCR Vbeta segments and 13 reverse primers for TCR Jbeta segments was used in the multiplex PCR. The table comes from immuneACCESS by way of TCRdb, which keeps in-frame sequences with V and J called. Part of the clones is missing from these tables; in studies checked, under half for an unresolved V gene and the rest for unknown reasons. Recorded for this sample are more than 150,000 clones; more than 75% of them occurred a single time. In total, the top ten clones hold roughly 2.6% of the sample. Sequenced input: PBMCs. These receptors all stem from a woman aged 45-65 years in good health and CMV-seropositive.

V usage is TRBV4-2 and J usage is TRBJ2-2; a possible D gene is TRBD2 (7 bases). The CDR3 consists of 16 residues. Deletions cut 0 bases from V and 6 bases from J, with 14 bases between. CDR1 is LGHNA, CDR2 YNFKEQ, per germline. This chain's CDR3 is CASSQDHGGGPGELFF. Written as DNA, the CDR3 is TGTGCCAGCAGCCAAGATCATGGGGGGGGCCCCGGGGAGCTGTTTTTT.

The J gene is TRBJ2-3, the V gene TRBV28; perhaps TRBD2 as D (6 bases). Germline CDR1 is MDHEN and CDR2 is SYDVKM. V was trimmed by 6 bases and J by 4 bases, leaving 14 bases between them. The length of the CDR3 is 14 residues. The CDR3 DNA is TGTGCCAGCAGGCCCTTCTCTAGCGCAGATACGCAGTATTTT. It yields the protein CASRPFSSADTQYF.

This chain links TRBV2 with TRBJ2-3; the match to TRBD1 covers 7 bases. There are 11 residues in the CDR3. CDR1 is SNHLY and CDR2 is FYNNEI in the germline V gene. V lost 8 bases and J lost 4; bases outside the gene matches: 0. CDR3 in DNA: TGTGCCAGCCAGGGGGCAGATACGCAGTATTTT. Residues: CASQGADTQYF.

The chain combines TRBV7-9 with TRBJ1-5; the D gene is possibly TRBD1 (5 bases). V shed 6 bases and J shed 7 bases, with 10 bases lying between them. Germline lookup yields CDR1 SEHNR and CDR2 FQNEAQ (reference sequence). The CDR3 is 12 amino acids. The CDR3 here is CASSHQGQPQHF. CDR3 coding DNA: TGTGCCAGCAGTCATCAGGGCCAGCCCCAGCATTTT. Using reference TRBV7-9 and TRBJ1-5 for the parts outside the CDR3, the full variable domain is DTGVSQNPRHKITKRGQNVTFRCDPISEHNRLYWYRQTLGQGPEFLTYFQNEAQLEKSRLLSDRFSAERPKGSFSTLEIQRTEQGDSAMYLCASSHQGQPQHFGDGTRLSIL.

The chain uses TRBV7-2 and TRBJ1-1; D not certain. The CDR3 runs to 14 residues. Germline V lookup: CDR1 SGHTA, CDR2 FQGNSA. V was shortened by 2 bases and J by 1 base, with 8 bases between the two germline ends. This CDR3 is CASSLNPGNTEAFF. CDR3 nucleotide sequence: TGTGCCAGCAGCTTAAATCCGGGGAACACTGAAGCTTTCTTT. The full variable domain, with the rest looked up from reference TRBV7-2 and TRBJ1-1, is GAGVSQSPSNKVTEKGKDVELRCDPISGHTALYWYRQSLGQGLEFLIYFQGNSAPDKSGLPSDRFSAERTGGSVSTLTIQRTQQEDSAVYLCASSLNPGNTEAFFGQGTRLTVV.

The V gene is TRBV12-5, the J gene TRBJ2-6, with D possibly TRBD2 on 5 matching bases. Germline loops: CDR1 LGHNT, CDR2 FRNRAP. Trimming shortened V by 5 bases and J by 1 base, and 21 bases separated the two germline ends. The length of the CDR3 is 19 residues. In DNA form, the CDR3 reads TGTGCTAGTGGTGCAACGCCGGGAATCACAAGGTCTGGGGCCAACGTCCTGACTTTC. Translated: CASGATPGITRSGANVLTF.

V and J are TRBV25-1 and TRBJ1-6, with D possibly matching TRBD1 (6 bases). The germline V gene encodes CDR1 MGHDK and CDR2 SYGVNS. The germline V and J ends were trimmed by 8 bases and 9 bases, with 20 bases remaining between them. This CDR3 region has 15 residues. The CDR3 region is CASRSGEGDSSPLHF. The CDR3 nucleotides read TGTGCCAGCCGATCCGGGGAGGGGGATAGTTCACCCCTCCACTTT.

V usage is TRBV6-6 and J usage is TRBJ2-5; 8 positions agree with TRBD1. Per germline, CDR1 MNHNY and CDR2 SVGAGI (reference sequence). V gave up 5 bases and J gave up 4 bases; unmatched junction bases: 9. The CDR3 consists of 15 residues. The CDR3, as DNA: TGTGCCAGCAGTAGCGTAACGACAGGGGTAGAGACCCAGTACTTC. The encoded protein is CASSSVTTGVETQYF.

The count of this clone is one. The gene calls are TRBV5-1 and TRBJ2-2, with a weak D call TRBD1 (5 bases). Germline V gene data show CDR1 as SGHRS and CDR2 as YFSETQ. The V end was cut by 0 bases, the J end by 7 bases, with 10 bases between. CDR3 length: 14 residues. The CDR3 loop is CASSLAAQGGELFF. The CDR3 nucleotides read TGCGCCAGCAGCTTGGCCGCGCAGGGCGGGGAGCTGTTTTTT.

In this sample, this clone turned up a few times. The chain uses TRBV29-1 and TRBJ1-2; TRBD1 matches 7 bases. There are 11 residues in the CDR3. The germline CDR1 and CDR2 sequences are SQVTM and ANQGSEA. The V segment lost 6 bases and the J segment 8 bases; nucleotides outside the gene matches: 6. The CDR3 DNA reads as TGCAGCGTGGGGACAGTCGTAGGCTACACCTTC. Translation gives CSVGTVVGYTF.

J is TRBJ2-5 and V is TRBV6-5; 11 positions match TRBD1. The J call may be faulty, since TRBJ2-7 better matches the DNA end. Germline V gene lookup returns CDR1 MNHEY and CDR2 SVGAGI. This CDR3 region has 15 residues. The DNA for the CDR3 is TGTGCCAGCAGTGCCTCCGGGACAGGGGGTAACGAGCAGTACTTC. It specifies CASSASGTGGNEQYF.

J is TRBJ1-2 and V is TRBV19; 7 bases map to TRBD1. The CDR3 contains 14 residues. The germline V gene encodes CDR1 LNHDA and CDR2 SQIVND (reference sequence). The J segment lost 2 bases and the V segment lost 9 bases, leaving 9 bases of the junction unmatched. As DNA, the CDR3 is TGTGCCAGCCAAAGGGGACAGCAGAACTATGGCTACACCTTC. It codes for CASQRGQQNYGYTF.

Points on this clone: Germline is not matched at one junction end, which may reflect a read error. The chain joins TRBV7-7 to TRBJ1-5; weak D call: TRBD1 (6 bases). The CDR3 length is 18 residues. Germline CDR1 is SSHAT and CDR2 is FNYEAQ (reference sequence). The CDR3 nucleotides read TGTGCTAGCAGCTTGACAGGAAGGTCTTATGAACGCAATCAGCCCCAGCATTTT. Amino acids: CASSLTGRSYERNQPQHF.

The chain carries TRBV6-5 and TRBJ2-1; D is unclear. CDR1 MNHEY and CDR2 SVGAGI come from the germline V gene. The CDR3 is made up of 13 amino acids. Deletions cut 7 bases from V and 0 bases from J, with 7 bases between. The CDR3 DNA is TGTGCCAGCAAGGAGAGCTCCTACAATGAGCAGTTCTTC. Translated: CASKESSYNEQFF.

This clone was seen a single time. The chain is built from TRBV30 and TRBJ2-2, with 7 bases that match TRBD2. Germline CDR1 is GTSNPN and CDR2 is SVGIG (reference sequence). The CDR3 extends over 14 amino acids. Losses at the gene ends were 5 bases for V and 1 base for J; bases not matched to a gene: 4. In DNA, the CDR3 is TGTGCCTGGTCTACGGGGGGGAACACCGGGGAGCTGTTTTTT. It translates to CAWSTGGNTGELFF. Variable domain in full (rest from reference TRBV30 and TRBJ2-2): SQTIHQWPATLVQPVGSPLSLECTVEGTSNPNLYWYRQAAGRGLQLLFYSVGIGQISSEVPQNLSASRPQDRQFILSSKKLLLSDSGFYLCAWSTGGNTGELFFGEGSRLTVL.

DNA for the CDR3: TGCAGCGCCCCGGGTAGCGGGGTTTACAATGAGCAGTTCTTC. Translated, it gives CSAPGSGVYNEQFF. The chain is built from TRBV29-1 and TRBJ2-1; 8 bases align to TRBD2. Germline assignment: CDR1 SQVTM and CDR2 ANQGSEA. Losses at the gene ends were 7 bases for V and 4 bases for J; bases not matched to a gene: 9. This CDR3 comprises 14 residues.

The chain combines TRBV4-1 with TRBJ2-7; D remains unclear. The germline V gene has CDR1 MGHRA and CDR2 YSYEKL. V shed 0 bases and J shed 0 bases, with 12 bases lying between them. This CDR3 region has 16 residues. The CDR3: CASSQDSTMISYEQYF. The CDR3, as DNA: TGCGCCAGCAGCCAAGATTCGACAATGATCTCCTACGAGCAGTACTTC.

This chain uses TRBV18 with TRBJ2-1; TRBD2 agrees at 9 bases. V was pared by 2 bases and J by 5 bases, with 10 bases of the junction left unmatched. The CDR3 has 17 residues. The germline V gene encodes CDR1 KGHSH and CDR2 LQKENI. The CDR3 DNA follows: TGTGCCAGCTCACCAGTCTATGATCTAGCGGGGAACAATGAGCAGTTCTTC. Its protein is CASSPVYDLAGNNEQFF.

The sample holds one count of this clone. The rearrangement links TRBV29-1 to TRBJ1-1; D gene uncertain. Germline V gives CDR1 SQVTM, CDR2 ANQGSEA. The V end lost 2 bases, the J end lost 3 bases, and 10 bases lay between the germline ends. The CDR3 has 13 residues. DNA of the CDR3: TGCAGCGTTGAATTACAGATGGACACTGAAGCTTTCTTT. It translates to CSVELQMDTEAFF. Based on the CDR3 plus reference TRBV29-1 and TRBJ1-1, the full variable domain is SAVISQKPSRDICQRGTSLTIQCQVDSQVTMMFWYRQQPGQSLTLIATANQGSEATYESGFVIDKFPISRPNLTFSTLTVSNMSPEDSSIYLCSVELQMDTEAFFGQGTRLTVV.

This clone was recorded only once. The J gene is TRBJ2-2, the V gene TRBV4-3; possible D gene TRBD2, 6 bases. With 1 base removed from V and 6 bases from J, the gap between germline ends came to 15 bases. This CDR3 is 16 amino acids long. Germline loops: CDR1 LGHNA, CDR2 YSLEER. The CDR3 here is CASSQGPRGVAGELFF. The CDR3 nucleotides are TGCGCCAGCAGCCAAGGGCCGCGCGGGGTGGCCGGGGAGCTGTTTTTT.

The V and J genes are TRBV9 and TRBJ1-6; D is unresolved. The CDR3 loop spans 16 amino acids. V was clipped by 5 bases and J by 4 bases, with 16 bases between them. Looked up from germline, CDR1 is SGDLS and CDR2 is YYNGEE. The CDR3 bases are TGTGCCAGCAGTAAAGAGATCGGAGGTTATAATTCACCCCTCCACTTT. Encoded protein: CASSKEIGGYNSPLHF. Using reference TRBV9 and TRBJ1-6 for the parts outside the CDR3, the full variable domain is DSGVTQTPKHLITATGQRVTLRCSPRSGDLSVYWYQQSLDQGLQFLIQYYNGEERAKGNILERFSAQQFPDLHSELNLSSLELGDSALYFCASSKEIGGYNSPLHFGNGTRLTVT.

The chain links TRBV9 to TRBJ2-2; 7 bases align to TRBD2. J was trimmed by 5 bases and V by 2 bases; bases with no gene match: 9. There are 16 residues in the CDR3. Germline values: CDR1 SGDLS, CDR2 YYNGEE. CDR3 nucleotide sequence: TGTGCCAGCAGCGTCGATGGCGGGGGTTTGACCGGGGAGCTGTTTTTT. Translated, it gives CASSVDGGGLTGELFF.

This sequence joins TRBV27 and TRBJ1-5, with a weak D call TRBD1 (6 bases). The germline V gene has CDR1 MNHEY and CDR2 SMNVEV (reference sequence). This CDR3 contains 13 residues. The V end lost 7 bases, the J end lost 3 bases, and 10 bases lay between the germline ends. As DNA, the CDR3 is TGTGCCAGCACGGACAGCATCAATCAGCCCCAGCATTTT. Translation gives CASTDSINQPQHF.

The V and J genes are TRBV14 and TRBJ2-2; D remains ambiguous. CDR3 length: 17 amino acids. Germline assignment: CDR1 SGHDN and CDR2 FVKESK. Trimming stripped 3 bases from V and 4 bases from J, with 18 bases between. The CDR3 here is CASSQPPTALSTGELFF. The CDR3 bases are TGTGCCAGCAGCCAGCCCCCTACAGCACTCAGCACCGGGGAGCTGTTTTTT.